This T cell receptor beta chain stems from a study of OX40 agonist ivuxolimab in advanced cancers. Whole-study findings and limits: A proportion of nonresponders additionally exhibited low normalized T-cell clonal expansion.

The germline CDR1 and CDR2 sequences are MDHEN and SYDVKM. The CDR3 totals 11 residues. V lost 6 bases and J lost 2, with 4 bases in between. Details on this clone: Its specificity is unknown.

The protocol was immunoSEQ multiplex PCR, while the TCRdb copy is restricted to in-frame clones and leaves out a portion. There are approximately 70,000 clones in the sample; roughly four fifths occur only once, and less than 7.5% lies in the top ten. The material was CD4+ or CD8+ T cells sorted from blood, obtained in a trial of the OX40 agonist ivuxolimab. The V and J genes are TRBV28 and TRBJ1-2; the D is unclear. The clonotype originates from an adult with an advanced solid tumor such as melanoma, head and neck, liver or kidney cancer. CDR3 sequence reads: CASSSNYGYTF. The CDR3, as DNA: TGTGCCAGCAGCAGCAACTATGGCTACACCTTC.